This T cell receptor (beta chain) emerged from a study of T cells in Graves' hyperthyroidism and ophthalmopathy. Trimming removed 6 bases at V and 2 bases at J, with 19 bases between. Germline CDR1 is DFQATT and CDR2 is SNEGSKA (reference sequence). CDR3 length: 15 residues. Details on this clonotype: The target antigen is unknown.

General study results and limits: The blood repertoire included most of the expanded thyroid clonotypes above 0.001.

Amplification yielded TCR beta CDR3 regions, with RNA transcripts as the source. Researchers ran a first-round RT-PCR on the TCR CDR3 using the HTBI primer set. TCRdb reprocessed the multiplex PCR reads via MiXCR and lists one record per CDR3 protein. The profile covers roughly 100,000 distinct CDR3 sequences, with over 50% appearing a single time and 25% to 30% taken by the ten largest. The chain couples TRBV20-1 to TRBJ2-5; D perhaps matches TRBD1 (6 bases). The sequence was collected from a woman aged 40 to 50 with Graves' hyperthyroidism. Input material: blood. For the CDR3, the DNA is TGCAGTGCGAGGACAGCGGCAGGTAGTCAAGAGACCCAGTACTTC. This codes for CSARTAAGSQETQYF.